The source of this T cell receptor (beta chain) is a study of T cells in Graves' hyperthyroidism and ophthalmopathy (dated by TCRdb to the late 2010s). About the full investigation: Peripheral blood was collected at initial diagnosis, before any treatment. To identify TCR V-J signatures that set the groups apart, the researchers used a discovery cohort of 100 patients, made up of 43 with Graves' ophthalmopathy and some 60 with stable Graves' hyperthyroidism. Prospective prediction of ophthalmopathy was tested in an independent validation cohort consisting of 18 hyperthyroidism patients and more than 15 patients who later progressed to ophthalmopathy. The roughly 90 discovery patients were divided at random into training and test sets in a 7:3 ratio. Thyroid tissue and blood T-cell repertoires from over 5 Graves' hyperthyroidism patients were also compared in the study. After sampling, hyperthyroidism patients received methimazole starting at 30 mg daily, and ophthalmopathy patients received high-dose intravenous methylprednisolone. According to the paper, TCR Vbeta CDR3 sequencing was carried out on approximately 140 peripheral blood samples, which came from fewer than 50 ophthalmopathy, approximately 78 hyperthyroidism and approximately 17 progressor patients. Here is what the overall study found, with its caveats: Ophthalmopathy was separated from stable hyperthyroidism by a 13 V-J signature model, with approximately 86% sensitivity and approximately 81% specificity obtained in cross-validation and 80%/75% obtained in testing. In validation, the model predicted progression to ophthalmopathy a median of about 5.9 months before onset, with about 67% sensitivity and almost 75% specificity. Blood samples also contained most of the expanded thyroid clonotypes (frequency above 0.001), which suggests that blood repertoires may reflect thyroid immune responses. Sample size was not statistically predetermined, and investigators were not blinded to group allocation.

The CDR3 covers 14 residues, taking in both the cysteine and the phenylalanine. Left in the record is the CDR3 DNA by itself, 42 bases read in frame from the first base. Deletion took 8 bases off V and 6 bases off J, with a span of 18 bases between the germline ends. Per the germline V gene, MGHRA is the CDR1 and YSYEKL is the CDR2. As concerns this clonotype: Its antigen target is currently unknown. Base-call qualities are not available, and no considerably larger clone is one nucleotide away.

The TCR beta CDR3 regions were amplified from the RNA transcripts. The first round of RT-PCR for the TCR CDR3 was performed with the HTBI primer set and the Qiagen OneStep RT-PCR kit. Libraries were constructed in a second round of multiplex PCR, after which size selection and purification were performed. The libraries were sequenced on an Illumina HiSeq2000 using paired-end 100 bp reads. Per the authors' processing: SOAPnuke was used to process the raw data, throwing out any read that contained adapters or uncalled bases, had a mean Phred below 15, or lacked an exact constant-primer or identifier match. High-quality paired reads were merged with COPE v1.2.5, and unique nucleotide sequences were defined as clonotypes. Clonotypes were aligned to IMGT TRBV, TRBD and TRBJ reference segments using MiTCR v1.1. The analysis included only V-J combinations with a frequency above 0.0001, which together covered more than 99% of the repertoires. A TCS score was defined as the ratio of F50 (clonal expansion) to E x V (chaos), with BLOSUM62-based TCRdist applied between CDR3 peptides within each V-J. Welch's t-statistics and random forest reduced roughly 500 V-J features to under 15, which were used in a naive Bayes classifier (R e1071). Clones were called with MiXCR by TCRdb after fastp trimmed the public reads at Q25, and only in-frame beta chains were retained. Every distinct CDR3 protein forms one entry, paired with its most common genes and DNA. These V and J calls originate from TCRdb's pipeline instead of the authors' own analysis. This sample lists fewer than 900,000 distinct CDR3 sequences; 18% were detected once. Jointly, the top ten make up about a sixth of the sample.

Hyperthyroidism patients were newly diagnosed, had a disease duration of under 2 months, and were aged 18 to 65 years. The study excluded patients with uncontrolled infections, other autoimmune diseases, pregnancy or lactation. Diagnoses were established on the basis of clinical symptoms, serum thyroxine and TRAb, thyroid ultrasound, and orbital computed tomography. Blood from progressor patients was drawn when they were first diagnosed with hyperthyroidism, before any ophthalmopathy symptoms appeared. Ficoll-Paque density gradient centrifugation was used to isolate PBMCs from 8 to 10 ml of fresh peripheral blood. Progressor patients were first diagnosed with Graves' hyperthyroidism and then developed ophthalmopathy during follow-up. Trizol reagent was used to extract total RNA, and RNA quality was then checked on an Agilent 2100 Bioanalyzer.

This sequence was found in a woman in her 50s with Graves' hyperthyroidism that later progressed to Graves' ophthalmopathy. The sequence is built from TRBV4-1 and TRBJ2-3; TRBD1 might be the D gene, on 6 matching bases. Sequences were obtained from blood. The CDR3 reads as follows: CASGMSGDLDTQYF. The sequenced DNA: TGCGCCAGCGGGATGTCAGGGGATCTGGATACGCAGTATTTT.